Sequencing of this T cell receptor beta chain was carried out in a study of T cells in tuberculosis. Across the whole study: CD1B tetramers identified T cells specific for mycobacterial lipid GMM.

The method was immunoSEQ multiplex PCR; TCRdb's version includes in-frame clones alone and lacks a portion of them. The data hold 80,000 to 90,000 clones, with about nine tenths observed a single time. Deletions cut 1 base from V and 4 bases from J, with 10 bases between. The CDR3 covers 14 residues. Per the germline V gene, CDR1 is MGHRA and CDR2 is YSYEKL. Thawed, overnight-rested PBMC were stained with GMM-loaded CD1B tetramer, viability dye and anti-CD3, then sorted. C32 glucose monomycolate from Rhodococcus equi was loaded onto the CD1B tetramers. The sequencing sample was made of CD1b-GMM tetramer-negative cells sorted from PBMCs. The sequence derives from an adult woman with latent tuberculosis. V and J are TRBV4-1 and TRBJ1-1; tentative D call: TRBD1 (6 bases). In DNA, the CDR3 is TGCGCCAGCAGCCAAGCTCAGGGGAGCACTGAAGCTTTCTTT. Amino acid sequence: CASSQAQGSTEAFF.